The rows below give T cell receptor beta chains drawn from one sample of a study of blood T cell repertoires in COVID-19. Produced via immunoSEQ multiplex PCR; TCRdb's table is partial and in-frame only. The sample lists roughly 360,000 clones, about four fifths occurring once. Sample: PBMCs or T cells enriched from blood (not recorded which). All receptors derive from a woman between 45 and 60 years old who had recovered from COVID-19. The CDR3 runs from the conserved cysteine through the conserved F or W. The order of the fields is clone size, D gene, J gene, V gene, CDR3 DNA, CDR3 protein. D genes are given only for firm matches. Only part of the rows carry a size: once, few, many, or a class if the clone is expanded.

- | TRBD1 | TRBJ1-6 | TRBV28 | TGTGCCAGCAGTTTACGTACACAGGGGGCTTATGCGCCCCTCCACTTT | CASSLRTQGAYAPLHF
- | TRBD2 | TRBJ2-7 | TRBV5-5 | TGTGCCAGCAGCTTGGAGGTTAGCGGGAGGTCGAACTACGAGCAGTACTTC | CASSLEVSGRSNYEQYF
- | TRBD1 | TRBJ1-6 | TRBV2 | TGTGCCAGCAGGGGAAGGACAGGGGGCGCGGGTTCACCCCTCCACTTT | CASRGRTGGAGSPLHF
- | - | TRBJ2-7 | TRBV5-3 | TGTGCCAGAAGCTTGGGTTCCAGGGCGAGCGAGCAGTACTTC | CARSLGSRASEQYF
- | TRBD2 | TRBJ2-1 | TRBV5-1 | TGCGCCAGCAGCTTGGAACTAGCGGACAAGCAGTTCTTC | CASSLELADKQFF
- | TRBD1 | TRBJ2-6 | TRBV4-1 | TGCGCCAGCAGCCAGGGACAGGGCACATCTGGGGCCAACGTCCTGACTTTC | CASSQGQGTSGANVLTF
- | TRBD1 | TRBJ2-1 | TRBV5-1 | TGCGCCAGCAGCCTCGGGACAGGGAATAATGAGCAGTTCTTC | CASSLGTGNNEQFF
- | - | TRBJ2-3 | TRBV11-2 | TGTGCCAGCAGCTTATTGGTTATGGCGGGGCAAAGCACAGATACGCAGTATTTT | CASSLLVMAGQSTDTQYF
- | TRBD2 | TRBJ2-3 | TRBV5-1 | TGCGCCAGCAGGCTAGCGGGGTACACAGATACGCAGTATTTT | CASRLAGYTDTQYF
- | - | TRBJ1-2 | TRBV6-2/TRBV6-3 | TGTGCCAGCAGTTACTCGAAAAGAGTCAGGATCTTCTATGGCTACACCTTC | CASSYSKRVRIFYGYTF
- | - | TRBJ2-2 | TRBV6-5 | TGTGCCAGCACCCCACAGTGGACCGGGGAGCTGTTTTTT | CASTPQWTGELFF
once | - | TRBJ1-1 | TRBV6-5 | TGTGCCAGCAGTTATCCGGGGAACACTGAAGCTTTCTTT | CASSYPGNTEAFF
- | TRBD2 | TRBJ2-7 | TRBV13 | TGTGCCAGCAGTTATATCACCGGACTAGCGGGAGGGGGAGAGCAGTACTTC | CASSYITGLAGGGEQYF
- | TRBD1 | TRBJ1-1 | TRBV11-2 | TGTGCCAGCAGCTTAGCCAGGGGGCGGACTGAAGCTTTCTTT | CASSLARGRTEAFF
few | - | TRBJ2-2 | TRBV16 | TGTGCCAGCAGCCAGTCGACTAGGAACACCGGGGAGCTGTTTTTT | CASSQSTRNTGELFF
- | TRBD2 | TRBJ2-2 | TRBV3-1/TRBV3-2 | TGTGCCAGCAGCCAAGATCTGGGCGGGAGAGGTACCGGGGAGCTGTTTTTT | CASSQDLGGRGTGELFF
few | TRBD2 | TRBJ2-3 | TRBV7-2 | TGTGCCAGCAGCTCAAAGCGGGGGGCCGAAGATACGCAGTATTTT | CASSSKRGAEDTQYF
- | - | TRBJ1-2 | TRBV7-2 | TGTGCCAGCAGCTTAAGTTCCGGGGATGGCTACACCTTC | CASSLSSGDGYTF
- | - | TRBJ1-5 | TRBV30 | TGTGCCTGGAGTTTGGGGAGGCGCAATCAGCCCCAGCATTTT | CAWSLGRRNQPQHF
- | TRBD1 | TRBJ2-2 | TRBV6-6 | TGTGCCAGCAGTTACGGAGGACAGGGAGTATCCGGGGAGCTGTTTTTT | CASSYGGQGVSGELFF
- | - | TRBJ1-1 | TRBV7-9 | TGTGCCAGCAGCGCCTCCAGACAGTTACACACTGAAGCTTTCTTT | CASSASRQLHTEAFF
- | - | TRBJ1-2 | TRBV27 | TGTGCCAGCGCCCTACAGGGTAACTATGGCTACACCTTC | CASALQGNYGYTF
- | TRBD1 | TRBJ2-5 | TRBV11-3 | TGTGCCAGCAGCTTAGATGTGGACTTTAGGGGGCAGGAGACCCAGTACTTC | CASSLDVDFRGQETQYF
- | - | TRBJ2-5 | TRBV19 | TGTGCCAGTAGTTATGGCGCAGGGGGGAGAGAGACCCAGTACTTC | CASSYGAGGRETQYF
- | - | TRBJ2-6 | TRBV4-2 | TGTGCCAGCAGCCAAGTCGCGGCCTCTGGGGCCAACGTCCTGACTTTC | CASSQVAASGANVLTF
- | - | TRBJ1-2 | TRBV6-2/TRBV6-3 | TGTGCCAGCAGTTGGGCTGATTATGGCTACACCTTC | CASSWADYGYTF
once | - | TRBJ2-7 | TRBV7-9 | TGTGCCAGCAGCTATACCGCGGACGAGCAGTACTTC | CASSYTADEQYF
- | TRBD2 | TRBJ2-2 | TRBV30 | TGTGCCTGGAGTGTCGGACTAGCCTACACCGGGGAGCTGTTTTTT | CAWSVGLAYTGELFF
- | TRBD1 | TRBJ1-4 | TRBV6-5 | TGTGCCAGCAGACGGACAGGGGGAAATGAAAAACTGTTTTTT | CASRRTGGNEKLFF
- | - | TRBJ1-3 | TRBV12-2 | TGTGCAAGTCGCTTTGTTAAGGTTGGGGGGGCCCAAATCCCCCTCAATAACTTTGGAAACACCATATATTTT | CASRFVKVGGAQIPLNNFGNTIYF
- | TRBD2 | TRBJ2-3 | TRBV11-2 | TGTGCCAGCAGCTCTCTTAGCGGGAGCGGGACAGATACGCAGTATTTT | CASSSLSGSGTDTQYF
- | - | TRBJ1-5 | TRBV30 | TGTGCCTGGAGCAGGGGAAAAAATCAGCCCCAGCATTTT | CAWSRGKNQPQHF
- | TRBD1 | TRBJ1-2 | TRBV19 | TGTGCCAGTACCGAAGGGACAGGGAGTAACTATGGCTACACCTTC | CASTEGTGSNYGYTF
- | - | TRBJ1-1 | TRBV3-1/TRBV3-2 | TGTGCCAGCAGTCTATCGACTTTTATGAACACTGAAGCTTTCTTT | CASSLSTFMNTEAFF
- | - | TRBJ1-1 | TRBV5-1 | TGCGCCAGCAGCTTAAACGGAGACACTGAAGCTTTCTTT | CASSLNGDTEAFF
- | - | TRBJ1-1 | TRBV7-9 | TGTGCCAGCAGCTTAGCGCTGGGGGCCGGTGCTGAAGCTTTCTTT | CASSLALGAGAEAFF
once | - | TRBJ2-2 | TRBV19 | TGTGCCAGTAGTATTCGGGAGACAGGGAAAACCGGGGAGCTGTTTTTT | CASSIRETGKTGELFF
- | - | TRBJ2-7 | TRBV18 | TGTGCCAGCTCACTGAAAGGGGCCTACTACGAGCAGTACTTC | CASSLKGAYYEQYF
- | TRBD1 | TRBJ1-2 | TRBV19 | TGTGCCAGTAGAGGGACAGGGGGCAACTATGGCTACACCTTC | CASRGTGGNYGYTF
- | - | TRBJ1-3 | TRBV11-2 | TGTGCCAGCAGCTTGGCAGGAAACACCATATATTTT | CASSLAGNTIYF
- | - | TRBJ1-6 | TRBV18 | TGTGCCAGCTCACCAGCACAGGGTGATTCACCCCTCCACTTT | CASSPAQGDSPLHF